A single sample is the source of the 13 T cell receptor beta chains below, sequenced in a study of post-analysis software for immune sequencing data. Study-wide points: Four or five TRBV segments occurring more often in patients than controls included TRBV5-6, TRBV5-1 and TRBV20-1.

These receptors are not linked to any known antigen. Included in the TCR beta cDNA libraries were unique molecular identifiers. Using its own MiXCR run on the PCR reads, TCRdb lists one record per CDR3 protein. The data contain about 620,000 distinct CDR3 sequences, 40% to 50% of them singletons. Sample: blood. The receptors stem from a girl between 5 and 17 years old with multiple sclerosis.

CDR3 in DNA: TGCGCCAGCAGCCAAGGATCAGTGTACAATGAGCAGTTCTTC. Its translation: CASSQGSVYNEQFF. The chain is built from TRBV4-1 and TRBJ2-1, with D hard to call. This CDR3 region has 14 residues. The germline gives CDR1 MGHRA, CDR2 YSYEKL. The V and J ends lost 1 base and 4 bases respectively, with 8 bases between them.

This clonotype was counted a few times. The rearrangement uses TRBV7-2 and TRBJ2-7; 8 positions match TRBD2. V was pared by 4 bases and J by 6 bases, with 8 bases of the junction left unmatched. Per germline, CDR1 SGHTA and CDR2 FQGNSA. CDR3 length: 14 residues. CDR3 sequence reads: CASSSQRGMGEQYF. CDR3 in DNA: TGTGCCAGCAGCTCCCAGCGGGGGATGGGCGAGCAGTACTTC.

This chain joins TRBV20-1 and TRBJ1-1, with D perhaps TRBD1 (6 bases). CDR3 length equals 15 residues. CDR1 and CDR2 from the germline V gene are DFQATT and SNEGSKA (reference sequence). Deletions cut 6 bases from V and 1 base from J, with 18 bases between. The CDR3 DNA follows: TGCAGTGCCATCTCCACCGGGACAACGAACACTGAAGCTTTCTTT. Translating it yields CSAISTGTTNTEAFF.

This clonotype was seen only a few times. The chain links TRBV29-1 to TRBJ1-2; 8 bases align to TRBD1. The CDR3 contains 14 residues. In germline, CDR1 is SQVTM, CDR2 ANQGSEA. V dropped 0 bases and J dropped 3; count of bases not matched to a gene: 3. The CDR3 region is CSVEDRGRDYGYTF. CDR3 DNA: TGCAGCGTTGAAGACAGGGGGCGCGACTATGGCTACACCTTC.

The chain is built from TRBV5-1 and TRBJ1-4; D is possibly TRBD1 (5 bases). Germline values: CDR1 SGHRS, CDR2 YFSETQ. This CDR3 contains 16 residues. Trimming cost V 4 bases and J 4 bases, with 17 bases left between them. The DNA of the CDR3 is TGCGCCAGCAGCCCCGCACCGAGACAGCTTAATGAAAAACTGTTTTTT. Amino acids: CASSPAPRQLNEKLFF. The full variable domain, with the rest looked up from reference TRBV5-1 and TRBJ1-4, is KAGVTQTPRYLIKTRGQQVTLSCSPISGHRSVSWYQQTPGQGLQFLFEYFSETQRNKGNFPGRFSGRQFSNSRSEMNVSTLELGDSALYLCASSPAPRQLNEKLFFGSGTQLSVL.

This chain uses TRBV12-3 or TRBV12-4 with TRBJ2-7; D unclear. This CDR3 region has 14 residues. V lost 5 bases to trimming and J lost 0 bases, with 11 bases between them. For the CDR3, the DNA is TGTGCCAGCAGTACCTGGACGGGCTCCTACGAGCAGTACTTC. As protein: CASSTWTGSYEQYF.

In DNA form, the CDR3 reads TGTGCCAGCAGCCCGGGACTAGCGGATGGCGAGCAGTACTTC. Translating it yields CASSPGLADGEQYF. The genes are TRBV11-3 and TRBJ2-7, with 11 bases fitting TRBD2. This CDR3 contains 14 residues. Germline CDR1 and CDR2: SGHNT and YENEEA. The trim removed 5 bases at V and 6 bases at J, leaving 6 bases unmatched.

With respect to this clonotype: One end of the junction varies from germline; a read error may be responsible. The rearrangement uses TRBV6-1 and TRBJ2-7; perhaps TRBD1 as D (5 bases). The CDR3 has 14 residues. Germline loops: CDR1 MNHNS, CDR2 SASEGT. The CDR3, as DNA: TGTGCCAGCAGTGACCACAGGAATTCCTGCGAGCAGTACTTC. Protein: CASSDHRNSCEQYF.

This clonotype was detected only a few times. CDR3 DNA: TGCAGTGCTAGGGACGGGGCCCCCTACGAGCAGTACTTC. Its protein product is CSARDGAPYEQYF. The chain recombines TRBV20-1 with TRBJ2-7, with D possibly being TRBD1 or TRBD2 (5 bases each). Trimming took 3 bases from V and 2 from J, leaving 11 bases between them. The CDR3 is made up of 13 amino acids. Germline lookup yields CDR1 DFQATT and CDR2 SNEGSKA (reference sequence).

This clonotype was counted at least ten times. V is TRBV20-1 and J is TRBJ2-7, with D perhaps TRBD2 (5 bases). Looked up from germline, CDR1 is DFQATT and CDR2 is SNEGSKA (reference sequence). CDR3 length: 12 amino acids. The V end was cut by 1 base, the J end by 2 bases, with 6 bases between. The CDR3 spells CSARVATYEQYF. CDR3 DNA: TGCAGTGCTAGAGTAGCGACCTACGAGCAGTACTTC.

The chain joins TRBV5-1 to TRBJ1-2; 12 bases fit TRBD1. Germline assignment: CDR1 SGHRS and CDR2 YFSETQ. The J segment lost 8 bases and the V segment lost 3 bases, leaving 5 bases of the junction unmatched. The length of the CDR3 is 14 residues. The CDR3 loop reads CASSWEGQGAGYTF. CDR3 nucleotides: TGCGCCAGCAGCTGGGAGGGACAGGGGGCCGGCTACACCTTC.

In regard to this clonotype: An end of the junction differs from the germline gene, which may be a read error. This chain uses TRBV7-7 with TRBJ2-7; 7 bases line up with TRBD2. In germline, CDR1 is SSHAT, CDR2 FNYEAQ (reference sequence). CDR3 length: 13 amino acids. This CDR3 reads CASSSAGDYEQYF. The CDR3 DNA reads TGTGCTAGCAGCTCGGCGGGAGACTACGAGCAGTACTTC.

This rearrangement joins TRBV12-3 or TRBV12-4 to TRBJ2-1; D is perhaps TRBD2 (5 bases). CDR3 length equals 14 residues. Between the trimmed V and J ends, which lost 6 bases and 10 bases, there was a span of 19 bases. CDR3: CASSSPDGPGEQFF. The CDR3 bases are TGTGCCAGCAGCTCCCCGGACGGTCCGGGGGAGCAGTTCTTC.